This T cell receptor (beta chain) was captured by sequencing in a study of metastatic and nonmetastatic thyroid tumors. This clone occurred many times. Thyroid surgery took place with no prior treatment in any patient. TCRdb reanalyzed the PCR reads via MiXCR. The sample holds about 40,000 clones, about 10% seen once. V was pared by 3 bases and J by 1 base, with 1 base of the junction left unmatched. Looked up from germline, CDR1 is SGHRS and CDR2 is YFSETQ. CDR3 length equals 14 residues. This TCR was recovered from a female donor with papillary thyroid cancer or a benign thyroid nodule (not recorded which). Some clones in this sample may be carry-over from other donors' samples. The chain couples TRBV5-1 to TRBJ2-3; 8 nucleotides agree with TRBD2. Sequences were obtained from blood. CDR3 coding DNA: TGCGCCAGCAGCTCGACTAGCGGCACAGATACGCAGTATTTT. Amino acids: CASSSTSGTDTQYF.